The clone carrying this T cell receptor (beta chain) was seen more than once but under ten times. Antigen unknown. TCRbeta library construction was performed incorporating unique molecular identifiers. TCRdb recomputed calls from the PCR reads with MiXCR, one row per CDR3 protein. The repertoire has 350,000 to 500,000 distinct CDR3 sequences, about 40% of them found once; the top ten carry 27%. This specimen belongs to a study of T-cell reconstitution after alpha-beta-depleted transplantation in children. Overall study findings and caveats: T-cell counts and diversity at one year post-transplant came mainly from newly produced T cells. Approximately two months post-transplant, alpha-beta T cells reportedly originated from several hundred expanded graft clones.

This CDR3 region has 15 residues. The V gene end was trimmed by 0 bases and the J gene end by 3 bases; junction bases not matched to a gene: 7. The germline gives CDR1 DFQATT, CDR2 SNEGSKA (reference sequence). The sequencing used PBMCs, collected before TCRalphabeta/CD19-depleted stem cell transplant. This sequence originates from a girl aged 2-10 years with aplastic anemia, due to receive a stem cell transplant. The V and J genes are TRBV20-1 and TRBJ1-1; the match to TRBD1 covers 7 bases. The CDR3 here is CSARDGEGAYTEAFF. CDR3 DNA sequence: TGCAGTGCTAGAGACGGGGAGGGGGCGTACACTGAAGCTTTCTTT.